This T cell receptor (beta chain) derives from a study of breast tumors, draining lymph nodes, adjacent tissues. Overall study results and limits: Luminal-like breast cancer showed significantly greater tumor-nontumor repertoire similarity than basal-like breast cancer did. Tumors had less TCR diversity than lymph nodes, more than nontumor tissue.

Trimming at V came to 6 bases and at J to 3 bases, leaving 10 bases not matched to a gene. CDR3 length: 15 amino acids. From germline, CDR1 is DFQATT and CDR2 SNEGSKA (reference sequence). MiXCR, applied by TCRdb to the multiplex PCR reads, yields one record per CDR3 protein. The table has approximately 200,000 distinct CDR3 sequences, approximately 30% seen once. Breast cancer patients provided tissue from their axillary draining lymph nodes. Ten or more counts support this clonotype. Its matching antigen is unknown. The chain is built from TRBV20-1 and TRBJ2-2, with 7 nucleotides matching TRBD2. The material sequenced was axillary lymph node tissue. This receptor was identified in a female donor with breast cancer. Some clones in this sample may be carry-over from other donors' samples. In DNA form, the CDR3 reads TGCAGTGCGAAGACTAGCCGAGCGGACACCGGGGAGCTGTTTTTT. It translates to CSAKTSRADTGELFF.